The source of this T cell receptor beta chain is a study of T-cell memory formation after mild COVID-19. Study context: TCR clusters largely stayed donor specific. Study-level findings and limits: Pre-infection memory held some responding clones, suggesting pre-existing cross-reactive T cells responded. Clones contracting day 15 to 85 were balanced CD4/CD8; later expanders leaned CD4+.

For this clonotype: What it recognizes is unknown.

There are 15 residues in the CDR3. Germline lookup yields CDR1 SGHTA and CDR2 FQGTGA. Trimming took 2 bases from V and 3 from J; bases not matched to a gene: 4. The authors produced TCR alpha and TCR beta cDNA libraries with sample barcodes and UMIs by 5'RACE using constant-segment primers. MiXCR, run by TCRdb on the 5' RACE reads, gives a single entry per CDR3 protein. The sample records over 500,000 distinct CDR3 sequences, 15% to 20% being singletons. This TCR was recovered from an adult woman who had mild COVID-19 (a few samples of this study predate the infection). Cell type and time point are not known. The chain uses TRBV7-3 and TRBJ2-3, with 8 bases that match TRBD2. Sample: PBMCs or a T cell subset sorted from them (not recorded which). CDR3 amino acids: CASSLYGGETDTQYF. The CDR3 coding sequence is TGTGCCAGCAGCTTATACGGGGGGGAGACAGATACGCAGTATTTT. The full variable domain, in which reference TRBV7-3 and TRBJ2-3 provide the parts outside the CDR3, is GAGVSQTPSNKVTEKGKYVELRCDPISGHTALYWYRQSLGQGPEFLIYFQGTGAADDSGLPNDRFFAVRPEGSVSTLKIQRTERGDSAVYLCASSLYGGETDTQYFGPGTRLTVL.